These T cell receptor beta chains were read from a single sample in a study of glioma-infiltrating T cells after dendritic cell vaccination. TCRdb keeps only in-frame clones here, not all; method: immunoSEQ multiplex PCR. Here the sample spans roughly 100,000 clones, approximately 87% being singletons. The input for sequencing was blood, taken before dendritic cell vaccination. The receptors shown here come from a human donor with glioblastoma. The CDR3 runs from the conserved cysteine through the conserved F or W. Each record gives: CDR3 length, V gene, D gene, clone size, J gene, CDR3 protein, CDR3 DNA. The D gene is left open where the match is weak. Where a row states a size, it is once, few, many or the class of an expanded clone; other rows omit it.

length: 15; V: TRBV27; D: TRBD1; size: once; J: TRBJ2-2; CDR3: CASRQQGANTGELFF; DNA: TGTGCCAGCAGACAACAGGGGGCGAACACCGGGGAGCTGTTTTTT
length: 16; V: TRBV6-5; D: TRBD1; size: -; J: TRBJ1-2; CDR3: CASSYRQGISYYGYTF; DNA: TGTGCCAGCAGTTACAGACAGGGGATCAGCTACTATGGCTACACCTTC
length: 13; V: TRBV2; D: -; size: -; J: TRBJ1-1; CDR3: CASKELMNTEAFF; DNA: TGTGCCAGCAAGGAGCTCATGAACACTGAAGCTTTCTTT
length: 12; V: TRBV5-4; D: -; size: -; J: TRBJ1-5; CDR3: CASSQGQGPQHF; DNA: TGTGCCAGCAGCCAGGGGCAGGGGCCCCAGCATTTT
length: 15; V: TRBV30; D: TRBD1; size: -; J: TRBJ2-4; CDR3: CAWSVSQGVGNIQYF; DNA: TGTGCCTGGAGTGTAAGTCAGGGGGTAGGGAACATTCAGTACTTC
length: 18; V: TRBV9; D: -; size: -; J: TRBJ2-2; CDR3: CASSPPGMGALNTGELFF; DNA: TGTGCCAGCAGCCCGCCAGGAATGGGGGCGCTGAACACCGGGGAGCTGTTTTTT
length: 16; V: TRBV30; D: -; size: -; J: TRBJ2-7; CDR3: CAWSGGWTNSSYEQYF; DNA: TGTGCCTGGAGTGGGGGGTGGACTAACAGCTCCTACGAGCAGTACTTC
length: 15; V: TRBV5-1; D: -; size: -; J: TRBJ2-1; CDR3: CASSLEGSGYNEQFF; DNA: TGCGCCAGCAGCTTGGAAGGGAGCGGATACAATGAGCAGTTCTTC
length: 11; V: TRBV30; D: -; size: -; J: TRBJ2-3; CDR3: CAWSHEGTQYF; DNA: TGTGCCTGGAGCCACGAGGGTACGCAGTATTTT
length: 12; V: TRBV30; D: TRBD1; size: once; J: TRBJ2-7; CDR3: CAWGQGNTEQYF; DNA: TGTGCCTGGGGACAGGGAAATACCGAGCAGTACTTC
length: 16; V: TRBV16; D: -; size: -; J: TRBJ2-3; CDR3: CASSQGRLGITDTQYF; DNA: TGTGCCAGCAGCCAAGGTAGACTCGGGATCACAGATACGCAGTATTTT
length: 13; V: TRBV9; D: TRBD1; size: -; J: TRBJ1-2; CDR3: CASSVEGAGGYTF; DNA: TGTGCCAGCAGCGTAGAGGGGGCAGGTGGCTACACCTTC
length: 13; V: TRBV7-3; D: -; size: -; J: TRBJ2-1; CDR3: CASSLTWGGEQFF; DNA: TGTGCCAGCAGCTTAACGTGGGGCGGTGAGCAGTTCTTC
length: 16; V: TRBV7-2; D: TRBD1; size: once; J: TRBJ2-7; CDR3: CASTDLPGTGTYEQYF; DNA: TGTGCCAGCACCGACCTCCCCGGGACAGGGACCTACGAGCAGTACTTC
length: 15; V: TRBV9; D: -; size: -; J: TRBJ1-6; CDR3: CASSLQGGQNSPLHF; DNA: TGTGCCAGCAGCCTACAGGGCGGACAGAATTCACCCCTCCACTTT
length: 14; V: TRBV5-1; D: TRBD1; size: -; J: TRBJ1-5; CDR3: CASSLDRGGQPQHF; DNA: TGCGCCAGCAGCTTAGACAGGGGGGGTCAGCCCCAGCATTTT
length: 15; V: TRBV2; D: -; size: few; J: TRBJ1-3; CDR3: CASSEWGGFGNTIYF; DNA: TGTGCCAGCAGTGAATGGGGAGGGTTCGGAAACACCATATATTTT
length: 15; V: TRBV9; D: -; size: once; J: TRBJ1-1; CDR3: CASSVLGQLNTEAFF; DNA: TGTGCCAGCAGCGTCCTCGGACAGCTGAACACTGAAGCTTTCTTT
length: 15; V: TRBV29-1; D: TRBD2; size: -; J: TRBJ2-3; CDR3: CSAGLAPDFTDTQYF; DNA: TGCAGCGCCGGACTAGCGCCTGACTTCACAGATACGCAGTATTTT
length: 15; V: TRBV5-1; D: TRBD1; size: -; J: TRBJ2-5; CDR3: CASSLIQGIQETQYF; DNA: TGCGCCAGCAGCTTGATACAGGGGATCCAAGAGACCCAGTACTTC
length: 13; V: TRBV10-3; D: -; size: once; J: TRBJ2-7; CDR3: CAVTHRDPYEQYF; DNA: TGTGCCGTCACTCACAGGGACCCCTACGAGCAGTACTTC
length: 13; V: TRBV6-1; D: TRBD1; size: -; J: TRBJ1-2; CDR3: CASRTGGQYGYTF; DNA: TGTGCCAGCAGGACAGGGGGCCAGTATGGCTACACCTTC
length: 15; V: TRBV9; D: -; size: once; J: TRBJ1-1; CDR3: CASSQGGYVDTEAFF; DNA: TGTGCCAGCAGCCAAGGCGGGTATGTGGACACTGAAGCTTTCTTT
length: 17; V: TRBV5-1; D: TRBD1; size: once; J: TRBJ2-3; CDR3: CASSLWTDRGGDDTQYF; DNA: TGCGCCAGCAGCCTCTGGACGGACAGGGGGGGCGACGATACGCAGTATTTT
length: 15; V: TRBV6-1; D: TRBD1; size: once; J: TRBJ1-5; CDR3: CASRAPGQGAQPQHF; DNA: TGTGCCAGCAGGGCTCCGGGACAGGGGGCTCAGCCCCAGCATTTT
length: 16; V: TRBV7-2; D: -; size: -; J: TRBJ1-5; CDR3: CASSRGGGREDQPQHF; DNA: TGTGCCAGCAGCCGAGGGGGGGGTCGGGAGGATCAGCCCCAGCATTTT
length: 14; V: TRBV7-3; D: TRBD2; size: once; J: TRBJ2-3; CDR3: CASSLGLATDTQYF; DNA: TGTGCCAGCAGCCTAGGACTAGCCACAGATACGCAGTATTTT
length: 13; V: TRBV7-9; D: -; size: medium-sized; J: TRBJ1-2; CDR3: CASSLKQLYGFTF; DNA: TGTGCCAGCAGCCTCAAACAGCTTTATGGCTTCACCTTC
length: 17; V: TRBV7-6; D: TRBD2; size: -; J: TRBJ2-3; CDR3: CASSLVGTSGRGDTQYF; DNA: TGTGCCAGCAGCTTAGTTGGGACTAGCGGGAGGGGAGATACGCAGTATTTT
length: 23; V: TRBV27; D: TRBD1; size: once; J: TRBJ1-2; CDR3: CASSLSYHPGQGANPGANYGYTF; DNA: TGTGCCAGCAGTTTATCTTACCACCCGGGACAGGGGGCGAACCCCGGGGCTAACTATGGCTACACCTTC
length: 16; V: TRBV4-1; D: TRBD1; size: -; J: TRBJ1-4; CDR3: CASSQDLGTGSIRLFF; DNA: TGCGCCAGCAGCCAAGATCTGGGGACAGGGTCCATCCGACTGTTTTTT
length: 15; V: TRBV4-2; D: -; size: -; J: TRBJ2-5; CDR3: CASSPGVGSQETQYF; DNA: TGTGCCAGCAGCCCAGGGGTTGGGAGCCAAGAGACCCAGTACTTC
length: 17; V: TRBV14; D: TRBD2; size: -; J: TRBJ2-3; CDR3: CASSPLTSGTSTDTQYF; DNA: TGTGCCAGCAGCCCTTTGACTAGCGGGACTAGCACAGATACGCAGTATTTT
length: 14; V: TRBV7-2; D: TRBD1; size: -; J: TRBJ1-1; CDR3: CASSFDRGNTEAFF; DNA: TGTGCCAGCAGCTTCGACAGGGGGAACACTGAAGCTTTCTTT
length: 15; V: TRBV5-6; D: -; size: -; J: TRBJ1-1; CDR3: CASSRGGVGGTEAFF; DNA: TGTGCCAGCAGCCGGGGCGGGGTAGGTGGCACTGAAGCTTTCTTT
length: 13; V: TRBV5-1; D: -; size: once; J: TRBJ1-4; CDR3: CASSPELGEKLFF; DNA: TGCGCCAGCAGCCCAGAACTCGGGGAAAAACTGTTTTTT
length: 14; V: TRBV11-3; D: -; size: -; J: TRBJ1-2; CDR3: CASSPREGNYGYTF; DNA: TGTGCCAGCAGCCCTCGGGAGGGGAACTATGGCTACACCTTC
length: 14; V: TRBV2; D: -; size: -; J: TRBJ1-5; CDR3: CASNEGISNQPQHF; DNA: TGTGCCAGCAATGAAGGTATAAGCAATCAGCCCCAGCATTTT
length: 15; V: TRBV7-9; D: TRBD1; size: -; J: TRBJ2-3; CDR3: CASSFKDRDTDTQYF; DNA: TGTGCCAGCAGCTTTAAAGACAGGGATACAGATACGCAGTATTTT
length: 14; V: TRBV27; D: TRBD1; size: -; J: TRBJ1-1; CDR3: CASSFPDRVTEAFF; DNA: TGTGCCAGCAGTTTTCCGGACAGGGTGACTGAAGCTTTCTTT
length: 14; V: TRBV6-6; D: -; size: -; J: TRBJ1-2; CDR3: CASSPAARVGGYTF; DNA: TGTGCCAGCAGCCCCGCTGCGAGGGTGGGTGGCTACACCTTC
length: 13; V: TRBV19; D: TRBD1; size: -; J: TRBJ2-7; CDR3: CASSRDSFYEQYF; DNA: TGTGCCAGTAGCAGGGACAGCTTCTACGAGCAGTACTTC
length: 12; V: TRBV19; D: -; size: -; J: TRBJ2-7; CDR3: CASSSASGEQYF; DNA: TGTGCCAGTAGTTCGGCGTCGGGGGAGCAGTACTTC